This T cell receptor beta chain was captured in a study of shared clonotypes between healthy human individuals. Study as a whole: Ranging from 18 to 49 in age, donors were two women and three men.

Running of the assay took place at deep level. Unsorted PBMCs provided DNA that was sequenced on ten immunoSEQ deep assay plates. Profiled with immunoSEQ multiplex PCR; TCRdb holds only in-frame clones, not every one. The table includes about half a million clones, 70% to 85% detected once. The germline V gene encodes CDR1 SGHNT and CDR2 YYREEE (reference sequence). The ends were cut back, 0 bases at V and 7 bases at J, with 6 bases in the middle. This CDR3 has 12 amino acids. Sequencing was done on a sample of PBMCs. The receptor was derived from a woman aged 40 to 50 in good health. Some clones in this sample may be carry-over from other donors' samples. The J gene is TRBJ2-3, the V gene TRBV5-4; D gene uncertain. The CDR3 loop is CASSLVENTQYF. CDR3 in DNA: TGTGCCAGCAGCTTGGTAGAAAATACGCAGTATTTT.